This TCR beta chain originates from a study of follicular helper T cells after annual influenza vaccination (dated by TCRdb to between 2016 and 2019). For the study in its entirety: Blood was collected on days 0, 7 and 28 after each seasonal influenza vaccination. Multi-year samples were available for six subjects, with four spanning two vaccination seasons and two spanning three seasons. To study recall of cTfh clones, some subjects were followed through successive annual vaccinations in the 2013-2014, 2014-2015 and 2015-2016 seasons. One week after vaccination, a second recruited cohort of 12 to 13 subjects (Table S1) displayed a similar ICOS+CD38+ cTfh response. The 2013-2014 samples were cryopreserved, while the 2015 samples were processed right after collection. What the work shows at the level of the full study, not this receptor alone: ICOS+CD38+ cTfh clonality correlated with the frequency of that population, and its change correlated with the change in circulating plasmablast frequency. A recurrent oligoclonal ICOS+CD38+ cTfh response containing tetramer and AIM influenza-specific clonotypes was recalled by successive annual vaccinations. In evaluating whether influenza clones were enriched, the possibility that the far larger non-cTfh compartments were undersampled could not be ruled out. Day 7 ICOS+CD38+ clones were most often found later in ICOS-CD38- cTfh, suggesting that subset may serve as a memory reservoir. Rare clonotypes could not be sampled because productive TCRB sequences were recovered from only about 9-20% of the analyzed cells.

This clone was observed once. Its antigen is currently not known. No clone much larger than this one lies a single base away; base qualities are absent. The germline ends are 23 bases apart after V is trimmed by 4 bases and J by 1 base. The germline V gene sets CDR1 to SGDLS and CDR2 to YYNGEE. The CDR3 runs 19 amino acids, cysteine and phenylalanine included. The only DNA kept is the CDR3, 57 bases in frame from the first base. Adults received seasonal inactivated influenza vaccine (Fluvarix), and TCRB sequencing tracked sorted blood CD4 subsets before and after vaccination. To be eligible, subjects had to live in the community and must not have received influenza vaccine in the previous 6 months. Exclusions included influenza vaccine contraindications, substance abuse, HIV/AIDS, active malignancy, immunomodulatory medication and active illness such as respiratory infection. At each time point, about 35 to 100 mL of blood was collected. Ficoll-Paque PLUS or SepMate separation was used to isolate PBMC. As a comparison non-Tfh subset, CXCR5- memory CD4 T cells were sorted. Cell subsets were sorted from PBMC on a BD FACS Aria before DNA extraction.

Receptor libraries were prepared by the immunoSEQ multiplex PCR assay. Adaptive Biotechnologies carried out TCRB amplification, library preparation, sequencing and preliminary bioinformatics at Survey level resolution. On the study's bioinformatics: In R, clonality was calculated as 1 minus the normalized Shannon entropy, and the Gini index was computed using the R package ineq. Overlap score was the summed counts of shared sequences divided by total counts of all sequences in both compared samples. Significance of shared clonotypes was assessed by Fisher's exact test, with a theoretical repertoire of 10^7 TCRB sequences assumed. TCRdb limited this immuneACCESS table to in-frame rearrangements with V and J called. A share of clones is missing; checked studies link under half to unresolved V genes, and the rest is unexplained. Clone size and V and J calls were adopted from that table, with D and trimming inferred from the DNA. Recorded for this sample are under 12,000 clones; over 80% of them occurred a single time. The ten biggest clones cover around 0.79% of the sample.

This chain joins TRBV9 to TRBJ1-4, with a weak D call of TRBD1 (6 bases match). Specimen: CXCR5- memory CD4+ T cells sorted from blood, collected 6 weeks after influenza vaccination. The cell subset or site label, read with the paper, signifies: CXCR5- memory CD4 T cells. The clonotype originates from an adult who received the influenza vaccine. The CDR3 reads CASSPRGGNNEQTNEKLFF. The nucleotide sequence is TGTGCCAGCAGCCCAAGGGGGGGCAACAACGAACAAACTAATGAAAAACTGTTTTTT.